These T cell receptor beta chains were read from a single sample in a study of technical replicates of blood from a few donors. The data were produced by immunoSEQ multiplex PCR, yet TCRdb's version contains in-frame clones alone and is incomplete. The profile covers 64,000 or so clones, with roughly 86% appearing a single time and 4% to 6% taken by the ten largest. Material for sequencing was PBMCs. These receptors originate from a human donor in good health. Some clones in this sample may be carry-over from other donors' samples. The CDR3 runs from the conserved cysteine through the conserved F or W. The D gene is left open where the match is weak. A row's size may be missing; if present it is once, few, many or a size class.

size	V	D	J	DNA	CDR3
.	TRBV11-3	TRBD1	TRBJ2-5	TGTGCCAGCAGCGCAGGGGGCCTAAAAGTGGAGACCCAGTACTTC	CASSAGGLKVETQYF
once	TRBV9	TRBD2	TRBJ2-5	TGTGCCAGCAGCCCGGGACTAGCGGTGGGAGAGACCCAGTACTTC	CASSPGLAVGETQYF
.	TRBV6-1	TRBD2	TRBJ2-3	TGTGCCAGCACTGAAGCGGGAGCTGACACAGATACGCAGTATTTT	CASTEAGADTDTQYF
.	TRBV7-2	.	TRBJ1-1	TGTGCCAGCAGTTCGAGCGGGAACACTGAAGCTTTCTTT	CASSSSGNTEAFF
.	TRBV11-2	TRBD2	TRBJ2-2	TGTGCCAGCAGCCTCCGGGAGGCCGGCACCGGGGAGCTGTTTTTT	CASSLREAGTGELFF
.	TRBV20-1	.	TRBJ2-7	TGCAGTGCTAGGCAGGGCTACGAGCAGTACTTC	CSARQGYEQYF
few	TRBV19	.	TRBJ1-2	TGTGCCAGTACCCCTCAACAGGGTAACTATGGCTACACCTTC	CASTPQQGNYGYTF
.	TRBV19	.	TRBJ1-6	TGTGCCAGTAGAACAGAGAATTCACCCCTCCACTTT	CASRTENSPLHF
.	TRBV7-2	.	TRBJ2-1	TGTGCCAGCAGCGGACTTAGCGGTTCCTACAATGAGCAGTTCTTC	CASSGLSGSYNEQFF
.	TRBV6-5	.	TRBJ1-3	TGTGCCAGCAGGATAAACAGCATGGGAAACACCATATATTTT	CASRINSMGNTIYF
.	TRBV29-1	TRBD1	TRBJ1-1	TGCAGCGTTGATACGGGGACAGGGCCAGCTTTCTTT	CSVDTGTGPAFF
.	TRBV6-1	TRBD1	TRBJ1-3	TGTGCCAGCAGTAAAGGAACCGGGACAGCTTCTGGAAACACCATATATTTT	CASSKGTGTASGNTIYF
.	TRBV6-6	TRBD1	TRBJ2-7	TGTGCCAGCAGCGATAACAGGGGGCTGGTCTACGAGCAGTACTTC	CASSDNRGLVYEQYF
.	TRBV5-1	.	TRBJ2-3	TGCGCCAGCAGCTTGGCCCCAGGGGCGAGTGGTACGCAGTATTTT	CASSLAPGASGTQYF
.	TRBV6-6	.	TRBJ1-4	TGTGCCAGCAGGCGAGATGGGGGGGATCGGTTTGAAAAACTGTTTTTT	CASRRDGGDRFEKLFF
.	TRBV5-4	.	TRBJ2-5	TGTGCCAGCAGCAGCGGACGGCAAGAGACCCAGTACTTC	CASSSGRQETQYF
few	TRBV7-9	.	TRBJ1-2	TGTGCCAGCAGCTTAGCGCAGGGTAACTATGGCTACACCTTC	CASSLAQGNYGYTF
.	TRBV6-5	TRBD1	TRBJ1-2	TGTGCCAGCAGTTACTCGATGGGACAGGGGAACTATGGCTACACCTTC	CASSYSMGQGNYGYTF
.	TRBV4-3	TRBD2	TRBJ2-7	TGCGCCAGCAGCCAAGGACTAGCGGGCTCCTACGAGCAGTACTTC	CASSQGLAGSYEQYF
.	TRBV6-5	.	TRBJ2-7	TGTGCCAGCAGTTACTCAGGGACACCCTACGAGCAGTACTTC	CASSYSGTPYEQYF
.	TRBV7-5	.	TRBJ2-7	TGTGCCAGAAGCTTATATGTGGCTAGCGGGAGGGCCGTGTACGAGCAGTACTTC	CARSLYVASGRAVYEQYF
.	TRBV5-6	TRBD1	TRBJ2-5	TGTGCCAGCAGTCCCGACAGGGGGGTACAAGAGACCCAGTACTTC	CASSPDRGVQETQYF
once	TRBV28	.	TRBJ2-5	TGTGCCAGCAGTCCAGACAGGAGTCAGGAGACCCAGTACTTC	CASSPDRSQETQYF
.	TRBV7-2	.	TRBJ2-3	TGTGCCAGCAGCTTAGACAGAGCTAGCACAGATACGCAGTATTTT	CASSLDRASTDTQYF